Listed here are 13 T cell receptor beta chains from one sample, sequenced in a study of CD8 T cells in Susac syndrome. Random hexamers primed reverse transcription of roughly 0.45 to 1 ug RNA. MiXCR, run by TCRdb on the immunoSEQ multiplex PCR reads, gives a single entry per CDR3 protein. The sample shows 150,000 to 200,000 distinct CDR3 sequences, approximately 94% of them seen only once. The sample consisted of CD4+ T cells from PBMCs. The receptors originated from a human donor with multiple sclerosis.

The rearrangement uses TRBV12-5 and TRBJ2-3; D is unresolved. The germline V gene has CDR1 LGHNT and CDR2 FRNRAP. The V gene lost 4 bases and the J gene lost 5 bases, with 7 bases spanning the gap. The CDR3 runs 12 residues. The DNA for the CDR3 is TGTGCTAGTGGTTCCCTGGGAGATACGCAGTATTTT. Its protein product is CASGSLGDTQYF.

This rearrangement joins TRBV19 to TRBJ2-2, with TRBD2 matching 10 bases. V trimming: 8 bases; J trimming: 6 bases; junction bases outside the gene matches: 9. CDR1 is LNHDA, CDR2 SQIVND, per germline (reference sequence). This CDR3 contains 15 residues. The chain's CDR3 is CASGPGLATAGELFF. The CDR3 nucleotides are TGTGCCAGTGGGCCGGGACTAGCGACGGCCGGGGAGCTGTTTTTT.

The chain joins TRBV5-1 to TRBJ2-7, with 7 nucleotides matching TRBD1. This CDR3 spans 15 amino acids. CDR1 and CDR2 from the germline V gene are SGHRS and YFSETQ. The trim removed 2 bases at V and 0 bases at J, leaving 5 bases unmatched. The CDR3 spells CASSLGDRHSYEQYF. CDR3 DNA: TGCGCCAGCAGCTTAGGGGACAGACACTCCTACGAGCAGTACTTC.

The V gene is TRBV10-3, the J gene TRBJ2-5; possibly TRBD2 for D (6 bases). Germline V lookup: CDR1 ENHRY, CDR2 SYGVKD. The CDR3 spans 13 residues. With 7 bases removed from V and 4 bases from J, the gap between germline ends came to 13 bases. The CDR3 protein is CAITAGLTETQYF. DNA for the CDR3: TGTGCCATCACCGCGGGACTCACAGAGACCCAGTACTTC.

The chain recombines TRBV6-2 or TRBV6-3 with TRBJ1-1, with D perhaps matching TRBD1 (5 bases). Germline-derived CDR1 and CDR2 are MNHEY and SVGEGT. The V end lost 2 bases, the J end lost 3 bases, and 10 bases lay between the germline ends. CDR3 length: 14 amino acids. The chain's CDR3 is CASSYPLGDTEAFF. For the CDR3, the DNA is TGTGCCAGCAGTTACCCCCTAGGGGACACTGAAGCTTTCTTT.

CDR3 residues: CASSLEAGQGNEQYF. CDR3 sequence (DNA): TGTGCCAGCAGCCTCGAGGCGGGGCAGGGCAACGAGCAGTACTTC. The chain links TRBV3-1 to TRBJ2-7; perhaps TRBD2 as D (6 bases). CDR1 and CDR2 (germline): LGHDT, YNNKEL (reference sequence). Trimming shortened V by 4 bases and J by 5 bases, and 18 bases separated the two germline ends. The CDR3 has 15 amino acids.

The rearrangement joins TRBV20-1 to TRBJ2-7; a possible D gene is TRBD2 (6 bases). The germline V and J ends were trimmed by 1 base and 3 bases, with 16 bases remaining between them. This CDR3 spans 15 amino acids. The germline V gene encodes CDR1 DFQATT and CDR2 SNEGSKA (reference sequence). The CDR3 DNA sequence: TGCAGTGCTAGAGGCGCAGGGCAGGGACTCTACGAGCAGTACTTC. Translating gives CSARGAGQGLYEQYF.

The rearrangement links TRBV4-2 to TRBJ1-6; 10 bases are shared with TRBD1. Germline lookup yields CDR1 LGHNA and CDR2 YNFKEQ. Losses at the gene ends were 0 bases for V and 4 bases for J; bases not matched to a gene: 3. The length of the CDR3 is 17 residues. DNA of the CDR3: TGTGCCAGCAGCCAAGATTGGGACAGGGGTTATAATTCACCCCTCCACTTT. Amino acids: CASSQDWDRGYNSPLHF.

This clonotype was detected only once. The CDR3 coding sequence is TGTGCCACCAGCACCCGCCCCCGACCGAGGGGACACAATGAGCAGTTCTTC. Protein: CATSTRPRPRGHNEQFF. V gene TRBV15 combines with J gene TRBJ2-1; D is tentatively TRBD1 or TRBD2 (5 bases each). Per the germline V gene, CDR1 is LNHNV and CDR2 is YYDKDF (reference sequence). Trimming stripped 4 bases from V and 5 bases from J, with 21 bases between. The CDR3 totals 17 residues. The whole variable domain, filled in from reference TRBV15 and TRBJ2-1, reads DAMVIQNPRYQVTQFGKPVTLSCSQTLNHNVMYWYQQKSSQAPKLLFHYYDKDFNNEADTPDNFQSRRPNTSFCFLDIRSPGLGDTAMYLCATSTRPRPRGHNEQFFGPGTRLTVL.

This rearrangement joins TRBV7-3 to TRBJ2-5; 9 positions agree with TRBD2. Germline CDR1 is SGHTA and CDR2 is FQGTGA. V lost 5 bases, J lost 5 bases, and 6 bases stayed unmatched. The CDR3 has 14 residues. The CDR3 DNA reads TGTGCCAGCAGCCGCGGGGGGGCCGGGGAGACCCAGTACTTC. It is translated as CASSRGGAGETQYF.

The gene calls are TRBV28 and TRBJ1-3; D is possibly TRBD1 (5 bases). CDR1 and CDR2 from the germline V gene are MDHEN and SYDVKM. The CDR3 has 14 amino acids. Trimming pared 5 bases from V and 1 base from J, leaving 9 bases between. As DNA, the CDR3 is TGTGCCAGCAGTGTAACAGGTTCTGGAAACACCATATATTTT. This codes for CASSVTGSGNTIYF.

The CDR3 region has the DNA TGTGCCAGCAGCTCCCTCGACAGGGGAGGAGGCTACACCTTC. This gives the protein CASSSLDRGGGYTF. The chain combines TRBV6-2 or TRBV6-3 with TRBJ1-2, with 8 bases lining up with TRBD1. CDR1 is MNHEY, CDR2 SVGEGT, per germline. CDR3 size: 14 residues. The V segment lost 6 bases and the J segment 8 bases; nucleotides outside the gene matches: 11.

In this sample, this clonotype turned up once. The chain joins TRBV6-1 to TRBJ2-5; 7 nucleotides match TRBD1. This CDR3 region has 13 residues. The germline gives CDR1 MNHNS, CDR2 SASEGT. Trimming took 1 base from V and 5 from J; bases not matched to a gene: 1. The CDR3 protein is CASSEVTGETQYF. The CDR3 DNA is TGTGCCAGCAGTGAAGTGACAGGGGAGACCCAGTACTTC.